One T cell receptor (beta chain) is described in this entry. The repertoire was sequenced with immunoSEQ multiplex PCR; TCRdb's copy has only in-frame clones and lacks some. This sample has under 350,000 clones, with 90% found just once. The data were taken from a study of blood T cell repertoires in COVID-19. Turning to the study itself: T cells, B-cell-depleted T cells, or PBMCs provided the cDNA or gDNA that served as material.

V lost 2 bases to trimming and J lost 7 bases; unmatched junction nucleotides: 13. Germline lookup yields CDR1 SQVTM and CDR2 ANQGSEA. There are 16 residues in the CDR3. This receptor was obtained from a man aged 55 to 70 who had recovered from COVID-19. The V gene is TRBV29-1, the J gene TRBJ1-2; TRBD1 matches at 10 bases. Sequencing was carried out using PBMCs or T cells enriched from blood (not recorded which). In nucleotides, the CDR3 is TGCAGCGTTGAAAAAATAATCGGGACAGGGGCGGGTGGCTACACCTTC. Translating it yields CSVEKIIGTGAGGYTF.